Following are 31 T cell receptor beta chains from one sample sequenced in a study of T-cell memory formation after mild COVID-19. TCRdb reprocessed the 5' RACE reads via MiXCR and lists one record per CDR3 protein. The table includes about 200,000 distinct CDR3 sequences, about 9.2% detected once. Sample: PBMCs or a T cell subset sorted from them (not recorded which). These TCRs come from a man younger than 35 who had mild COVID-19 (a few samples of this study predate the infection). Cell type and time point are not known.

V gene TRBV5-1 combines with J gene TRBJ2-5; perhaps TRBD2 as D (6 bases). CDR3 size: 15 residues. Germline V gene lookup returns CDR1 SGHRS and CDR2 YFSETQ. V lost 0 bases, J lost 7 bases, and 16 bases lay in between. The DNA for the CDR3 is TGCGCCAGCAGCTTGGACCAGGGCGGGGTTGGGACCCAGTACTTC. It yields the protein CASSLDQGGVGTQYF.

This clonotype came up a few times. J is TRBJ2-1 and V is TRBV7-8, with a tentative D call TRBD2 (6 bases). The V end was cut by 6 bases, the J end by 10 bases, with 19 bases between. Looked up from germline, CDR1 is SGHVS and CDR2 is FQNEAQ. The CDR3 is made up of 14 amino acids. For the CDR3, the DNA is TGTGCCAGCAGTCTCCAAACCGGGGGAAAGGAGCAGTTCTTC. It yields the protein CASSLQTGGKEQFF. The entire variable domain, with the rest obtained from reference TRBV7-8 and TRBJ2-1, is as follows: GAGVSQSPRYKVAKRGQDVALRCDPISGHVSLFWYQQALGQGPEFLTYFQNEAQLDKSGLPSDRFFAERPEGSVSTLKIQRTQQEDSAVYLCASSLQTGGKEQFFGPGTRLTVL.

The CDR3 reads CASSSGTDNQPQHF. The CDR3 DNA is TGCGCCAGCAGCTCGGGGACGGACAATCAGCCCCAGCATTTT. This chain uses TRBV5-1 with TRBJ1-5; tentative D call: TRBD1 (5 bases). Trimming left V 3 bases short and J 3 bases short, with 10 bases between. CDR1 is SGHRS, CDR2 YFSETQ, per germline. This CDR3 comprises 14 residues.

The chain is built from TRBV12-3 or TRBV12-4 and TRBJ1-6, with D hard to call. Trimming removed 2 bases at V and 7 bases at J, with 3 bases between. The CDR3 has 12 residues. Here the CDR3 reads CASSLSNSPLHF. The CDR3 bases are TGTGCCAGCAGTTTAAGCAATTCACCCCTCCACTTT.

This clonotype was observed a handful of times. The chain employs TRBV6-4 and TRBJ2-3; TRBD2 matches 11 bases. The germline CDR1 and CDR2 sequences are MRHNA and SNTAGT. J lost 7 bases, V lost 5 bases, and 8 bases had no gene match. The CDR3 has 15 residues. CDR3 sequence: CASSPTSGEGNTQYF. CDR3 nucleotide sequence: TGTGCCAGCAGTCCGACTAGCGGGGAGGGAAATACGCAGTATTTT.

This clonotype has a handful of counts. This chain joins TRBV5-1 and TRBJ1-1; possible D gene TRBD1, 6 bases. The ends were cut back, 2 bases at V and 0 bases at J, with 8 bases in the middle. Germline V CDR1 and CDR2: SGHRS, YFSETQ. The CDR3 runs 14 residues. Here the CDR3 reads CASSFYRVNTEAFF. CDR3 DNA: TGCGCCAGCAGCTTTTACAGGGTGAACACTGAAGCTTTCTTT.

This clonotype was found a few times. The chain recombines TRBV5-1 with TRBJ2-3; 11 bases are a match to TRBD1. Germline V gene sequence: CDR1 SGHRS, CDR2 YFSETQ. V lost 4 bases and J lost 5; bases outside the gene matches: 9. CDR3 size: 16 residues. CDR3 residues: CASSLPGQGDVDTQYF. The DNA for the CDR3 is TGCGCCAGCAGCCTACCGGGACAGGGGGACGTAGATACGCAGTATTTT.

V and J are TRBV6-1 and TRBJ2-2, with TRBD1 identical over 7 bases. The CDR3 has 15 amino acids. Looked up from germline, CDR1 is MNHNS and CDR2 is SASEGT. V shed 11 bases, J shed 0 bases, and the junction held 9 bases outside the gene matches. CDR3 DNA: TGTGCCGCCGACAGGGCCTTCGCGAACACCGGGGAGCTGTTTTTT. Protein product: CAADRAFANTGELFF.

In this sample, this clonotype turned up a few times. The CDR3: CASSLTGTFNQPQHF. The CDR3 bases are TGTGCCAGCAGTCTCACAGGGACATTCAATCAGCCCCAGCATTTT. The V gene is TRBV6-1, the J gene TRBJ1-5, with D maybe TRBD1 (6 bases). Per the germline V gene, CDR1 is MNHNS and CDR2 is SASEGT. The V gene lost 5 bases and the J gene lost 3 bases, with 14 bases spanning the gap. This CDR3 is 15 amino acids long.

The rearrangement links TRBV6-5 to TRBJ1-2; no definite D call. The CDR3 spans 14 residues. The V gene lost 2 bases and the J gene lost 7 bases, with 14 bases spanning the gap. The germline CDR1 and CDR2 sequences are MNHEY and SVGAGI. Here the CDR3 DNA reads TGTGCCAGCAGTTACGCGGGATTTCCGGGTGGCTACACCTTC. It yields the protein CASSYAGFPGGYTF.

This clonotype was picked up many times. This chain joins TRBV7-2 and TRBJ1-2; the D gene is possibly TRBD1 (5 bases). V lost 2 bases, J lost 7 bases, and 17 bases lay in between. The CDR3 totals 15 residues. Germline V lookup: CDR1 SGHTA, CDR2 FQGNSA. The CDR3 loop is CASSLQANRDGGYTF. The CDR3 DNA reads TGTGCCAGCAGCTTACAGGCAAACCGGGACGGTGGCTACACCTTC.

This clonotype was counted only a few times. J is TRBJ1-2 and V is TRBV18; D is ambiguous. This CDR3 region has 14 residues. Germline loops: CDR1 KGHSH, CDR2 LQKENI. Trimming removed 2 bases from V and 4 bases from J, with 11 bases in between. Written as DNA, the CDR3 is TGTGCCAGCTCACCATCCGACTTACCCTATGGCTACACCTTC. The encoded protein is CASSPSDLPYGYTF. Complete variable domain (other parts from reference TRBV18 and TRBJ1-2): NAGVMQNPRHLVRRRGQEARLRCSPMKGHSHVYWYRQLPEEGLKFMVYLQKENIIDESGMPKERFSAEFPKEGPSILRIQQVVRGDSAAYFCASSPSDLPYGYTFGSGTRLTVV.

This clonotype was counted between two and nine times. The rearrangement joins TRBV5-1 to TRBJ2-2; unclear D gene. V dropped 7 bases and J dropped 4 bases, with 17 bases sitting between them. CDR1 and CDR2 (germline): SGHRS, YFSETQ. There are 15 residues in the CDR3. CDR3 loop: CASRTGWVGTGELFF. The CDR3 nucleotides are TGCGCCAGCCGCACCGGGTGGGTCGGCACCGGGGAGCTGTTTTTT.

The chain links TRBV7-2 to TRBJ2-3; D not certain. This CDR3 region has 17 residues. CDR1 and CDR2 from the germline V gene are SGHTA and FQGNSA. Trimming pared 5 bases from V and 0 bases from J, leaving 18 bases between. The CDR3 loop reads CASSARFRITSTDTQYF. As DNA, the CDR3 is TGTGCCAGCAGCGCCCGATTCAGGATAACTAGCACAGATACGCAGTATTTT.

Many counts were recorded for this clonotype. The V call is TRBV7-9, the J call TRBJ2-7; weak D call: TRBD1 (6 bases). The CDR3 consists of 14 residues. Deletions cut 5 bases from V and 2 bases from J, with 13 bases between. Germline V gene lookup returns CDR1 SEHNR and CDR2 FQNEAQ (reference sequence). The CDR3 reads CASSLGTLAYEQYF. In nucleotides, the CDR3 is TGTGCCAGCAGCCTGGGGACACTGGCCTACGAGCAGTACTTC.

The sample holds many counts of this clonotype. V usage is TRBV24-1 and J usage is TRBJ1-2; D unclear. V was clipped by 3 bases and J by 0 bases, with 7 bases between them. This CDR3 has 14 residues. Germline lookup yields CDR1 KGHDR and CDR2 SFDVKD. In DNA, the CDR3 is TGTGCCACCAGTGATGCGAAGACTAACTATGGCTACACCTTC. This gives the protein CATSDAKTNYGYTF.

This clonotype was seen many times. This chain uses TRBV4-1 with TRBJ1-6; D uncertain. V dropped 4 bases and J dropped 6 bases, with 13 bases sitting between them. The germline V gene encodes CDR1 MGHRA and CDR2 YSYEKL. The CDR3 has 15 residues. CDR3 in DNA: TGCGCCAGCAGCCCCCTCGTGGCAGCTAATTCACCCCTCCACTTT. This sequence encodes CASSPLVAANSPLHF.

Many counts were recorded for this clonotype. The DNA for the CDR3 is TGCAGCGCAAGTACAGGGGTCTACGAGCAGTACTTC. Protein sequence: CSASTGVYEQYF. The chain carries TRBV20-1 and TRBJ2-7; 7 bases line up with TRBD1. Germline CDR1 reads DFQATT; CDR2 reads SNEGSKA (reference sequence). The CDR3 is 12 residues long.

The chain has TRBV9 and TRBJ1-2; 11 nucleotides match TRBD1. The CDR3 has 14 amino acids. V trimming: 7 bases; J trimming: 5 bases; junction bases outside the gene matches: 7. The germline CDR1 and CDR2 sequences are SGDLS and YYNGEE. Here the CDR3 reads CASSGTGGLYGYTF. CDR3 nucleotide sequence: TGTGCCAGCTCAGGGACAGGGGGATTGTATGGCTACACCTTC.

The CDR3 loop is CASSLGGAQRYNEQFF. The CDR3 DNA is TGTGCCAGCAGCTTAGGGGGAGCCCAACGCTACAATGAGCAGTTCTTC. This sequence joins TRBV7-3 and TRBJ2-1; D may match TRBD1 or TRBD2 (5 bases each). The length of the CDR3 is 16 residues. With 2 bases removed from V and 3 bases from J, the gap between germline ends came to 14 bases. Germline loops: CDR1 SGHTA, CDR2 FQGTGA.

This clonotype was seen only a few times. V usage is TRBV28 and J usage is TRBJ2-1; the D gene is possibly TRBD2 (7 bases). The germline gives CDR1 MDHEN, CDR2 SYDVKM. V lost 5 bases to trimming and J lost 2 bases, with 16 bases between them. The CDR3 contains 16 residues. The CDR3 reads CASSRQRGGPYNEQFF. As DNA, the CDR3 is TGTGCCAGCAGTCGCCAAAGGGGGGGCCCCTACAATGAGCAGTTCTTC. Together with reference TRBV28 and TRBJ2-1, the CDR3 gives the full variable domain: DVKVTQSSRYLVKRTGEKVFLECVQDMDHENMFWYRQDPGLGLRLIYFSYDVKMKEKGDIPEGYSVSREKKERFSLILESASTNQTSMYLCASSRQRGGPYNEQFFGPGTRLTVL.

This clonotype was detected a few times. The V and J genes are TRBV29-1 and TRBJ1-1; 7 bases line up with TRBD1. CDR1 and CDR2 from the germline V gene are SQVTM and ANQGSEA. The CDR3 is made up of 13 amino acids. Trimming at V came to 5 bases and at J to 5 bases, leaving 8 bases not matched to a gene. The CDR3 DNA follows: TGCAGCGTTCGAGAGGGGGCTGGGACTGAAGCTTTCTTT. Translated: CSVREGAGTEAFF. The complete variable domain, with remaining parts taken from reference TRBV29-1 and TRBJ1-1, reads SAVISQKPSRDICQRGTSLTIQCQVDSQVTMMFWYRQQPGQSLTLIATANQGSEATYESGFVIDKFPISRPNLTFSTLTVSNMSPEDSSIYLCSVREGAGTEAFFGQGTRLTVV.

The chain couples TRBV5-1 to TRBJ1-2; D is unclear. V gave up 0 bases and J gave up 0 bases, with 9 bases separating them. The CDR3 sequence is 15 residues long. CDR1 is SGHRS, CDR2 YFSETQ, per germline. DNA of the CDR3: TGCGCCAGCAGCTTGGCCGGAACAGCTAACTATGGCTACACCTTC. Translated, it gives CASSLAGTANYGYTF.

This clonotype was found many times. The chain joins TRBV5-1 to TRBJ1-1; D not certain. The V and J ends lost 6 bases and 5 bases respectively, with 11 bases between them. The CDR3 contains 12 residues. From germline, CDR1 is SGHRS and CDR2 YFSETQ. The CDR3: CASTGSGTEAFF. The CDR3 region has the DNA TGCGCCAGCACGGGATCCGGGACTGAAGCTTTCTTT.

The chain links TRBV5-6 to TRBJ1-1; weak D call: TRBD1 (6 bases). V lost 3 bases, J lost 1 base, and 10 bases lay in between. CDR3 length: 14 amino acids. The germline gives CDR1 SGHDT, CDR2 YYEEEE. The CDR3 DNA sequence: TGTGCCAGCAGCTGGGGACATTCGAACACTGAAGCTTTCTTT. Translation gives CASSWGHSNTEAFF.

This clonotype was seen just once. Compared with germline, one end of the junction differs, possibly owing to a read error. This chain uses TRBV12-3 or TRBV12-4 with TRBJ2-1, with D perhaps being TRBD1 or TRBD2 (5 bases each). The CDR3 is 15 amino acids. DNA for the CDR3: TGTGACAGCAGCCCCTGGGGGACGGGCGACAATGAGCAGTTCTTC. It encodes CDSSPWGTGDNEQFF.

Notes on this clonotype: At one end the junction does not follow the germline gene, possibly because of a read error. The chain combines TRBV15 with TRBJ2-4; no clear D gene. Germline CDR1 and CDR2: LNHNV and YYDKDF (reference sequence). CDR3 length equals 13 residues. CDR3 in DNA: TGTGCCACCATCAGAGATGTGGAAAACATTCAGTACTTC. It is translated as CATIRDVENIQYF.

This clonotype was counted once. The V call is TRBV10-3, the J call TRBJ2-5, with 9 nucleotides matching TRBD2. CDR3 length: 15 amino acids. Germline assignment: CDR1 ENHRY and CDR2 SYGVKD. The J segment lost 3 bases and the V segment lost 7 bases, leaving 9 bases of the junction unmatched. Here the CDR3 DNA reads TGTGCCATCAACTCAGCGGGGGGCAGGAAAGAGACCCAGTACTTC. Translated: CAINSAGGRKETQYF.

The V call is TRBV11-2, the J call TRBJ1-1; D is unclear. Germline-derived CDR1 and CDR2 are SGHAT and FQNNGV. The CDR3 covers 15 residues. V gave up 1 base and J gave up 4 bases, with 13 bases separating them. CDR3 sequence: CASSLGGSLRTEAFF. The CDR3 DNA follows: TGTGCCAGCAGCTTAGGTGGCTCGTTACGCACTGAAGCTTTCTTT.

This clonotype was seen many times. V and J are TRBV28 and TRBJ2-3, with D unresolved. The CDR3 is 13 amino acids. Germline CDR1 MDHEN, CDR2 SYDVKM. The V gene lost 6 bases and the J gene lost 6 bases, with 13 bases spanning the gap. For the CDR3, the DNA is TGTGCCAGCAGCAGTGAACTCGTGGATACGCAGTATTTT. Its protein is CASSSELVDTQYF.

This clonotype was detected a few times. The CDR3 reads CASSPHLDQPQHF. CDR3 sequence (DNA): TGCGCCAGCAGCCCCCACCTAGATCAGCCCCAGCATTTT. The chain joins TRBV4-3 to TRBJ1-5; D is uncertain. The CDR3 totals 13 residues. With 4 bases removed from V and 5 bases from J, the gap between germline ends came to 9 bases. The germline CDR1 and CDR2 sequences are LGHNA and YSLEER.